This record concerns one T cell receptor beta chain sequence. This clonotype was counted only a few times. Its antigen target is currently unknown. Within one base of it there is no much larger clone, and no base qualities were kept. According to the study, the label for this sample's treatment or condition signals: 10-day PBMC culture with coronavirus spike peptide pools or control peptides (ViraFEST assay). The ViraFEST assay, used in the study, expanded antigen-specific T cells with peptide pools and then identified the expanded clonotypes through TCR sequencing. The convalescent patients' positive SARS-CoV-2 PCR tests were from March to December 2020, which was before the Alpha, Beta and Delta variants emerged in the United States. Each well held approximately 2 million PBMCs cultured in IMDM containing approximately 5% human AB serum and around 9.2 IU/ml IL-2, with about 10 ug/ml peptide pools added. Half of the culture medium was replaced with fresh IL-2-containing medium on days 3 and 7. Once the cells had been in culture for about 10 days, the EasySep CD4+ T cell isolation kit was used to isolate CD4+ T cells by negative selection. PBMCs were separated from whole blood using Ficoll-Paque Plus gradient centrifugation and then either used fresh or cryopreserved at -140C. Each culture condition was generally run in triplicate wells.

These data belong to a study of vaccination and CD4 T cells after COVID-19 (dated by TCRdb to between 2021 and 2023). Study-level background: SARS-CoV-2 positivity had been established in the convalescent patients by nasal swab PCR, and mild disease was recorded in some 10 of these patients and severe disease in one. Six males and four females were included in the convalescent cohort, with two Hispanic individuals, seven Caucasians, two Asians and one multiracial person represented. Each participant got two doses of either the Pfizer-BioNTech BNT162b2 vaccine (n=8) or the Moderna mRNA-1273 vaccine (n=2). Post-COVID blood samples from convalescent patients were collected a median of around 100 days after diagnosis, with a range of 35 to 161 days. Post-vaccine blood samples were obtained a median of around 67 days after the second vaccine dose, with a range of about 12 to 241 days. The cultures were stimulated with overlapping spike peptide pools from SARS-CoV-2 and from the common cold coronaviruses HCoV-NL63, HCoV-OC43 and HCoV-229E. In control cultures, a CEFX viral epitope pool was used as positive control, an HIV-1 Nef peptide pool was used as negative control, or no peptide was added. In 9 to 11 COVID-19 convalescent patients and a few infection-naive healthy vaccine recipients, researchers compared the spike-specific CD4+ TCR repertoire from before mRNA vaccination with the repertoire from after.

Library preparation used PCR. TCR sequencing of DNA from cultured CD4+ T cells used the Oncomine TCR Beta short-read assay at the Johns Hopkins FTIC core. The QIAamp micro DNA kit was used to extract genomic DNA from the cultured CD4+ T cells. Oncomine TCR Beta libraries made from cultured CD4+ T cells were pooled using unique dual indexes and sequenced on an Illumina iSeq 100. In the authors' own workflow: Non-productive sequences were removed, and CDR3s not starting with C, not ending with F or W, or shorter than 7 amino acids were discarded. Antigen-specific clonotypes were identified using the MANAFEST web application through comparison of peptide-stimulated wells with reference and other culture wells. For a clone to be called positive, the clone needed an FDR below 0.05, an odds ratio above 5, and a productive frequency above 0.1% in at least two of three replicate wells. Clonotypes that were significantly expanded in both SARS-CoV-2 spike wells and at least one common cold coronavirus spike condition were defined as cross-reactive. Using R version 3.6.1, CDR3 homology was evaluated through Levenshtein distances (stringdist) along with unrooted phylogenetic trees (ape). TCRdb reprocessing: public reads trimmed at Q25 with fastp, clones called with MiXCR, in-frame beta chains kept. One record per CDR3 amino acid sequence lists the most common genes and DNA. The V and J calls were not made by the authors but by TCRdb's processing. The sample table lists roughly 24,000 distinct CDR3 sequences, roughly 42% of them with a count of one. In total, the top ten clones hold approximately 11% of the sample.

Here is what the overall study found, with its caveats: Of the vaccine-specific clones in convalescent patients, 304 of 307, or nearly all, reacted only to SARS-CoV-2 spike and did not cross-react with common cold coronaviruses. Although the median number of SARS-CoV-2-reactive clonotypes went up from roughly 19 after infection to 38 after vaccination, the increase was not significant. In convalescent patients, a median roughly 88% of post-vaccine SARS-CoV-2-reactive clones were detected only after vaccination, suggesting vaccine-specific priming. The study included relatively few convalescent patients and did not analyze early timepoints after natural infection.

This sequence was found in a human donor who had recovered from COVID-19. The source material was CD4+ T cells from blood, cultured in vitro.

The CDR3 protein sequence reads: CASSPRQGRMPQHF. At the DNA level, the sequence is TGTGCCAGCAGTCCACGACAGGGGAGAATGCCCCAGCATTTT. The rearrangement joined TRBV6-1 to TRBJ1-5; TRBD1 agrees with 8 junctional bases. The CDR3 has 14 amino acids, counting the end cysteine and phenylalanine. CDR3 DNA only is kept here, 42 bases in frame from base 1. The germline V gene gives CDR1 as MNHNS and CDR2 as SASEGT. Germline trimming amounts to 5 bases on V and 9 bases on J, with 9 as the count of junction bases outside the gene matches.